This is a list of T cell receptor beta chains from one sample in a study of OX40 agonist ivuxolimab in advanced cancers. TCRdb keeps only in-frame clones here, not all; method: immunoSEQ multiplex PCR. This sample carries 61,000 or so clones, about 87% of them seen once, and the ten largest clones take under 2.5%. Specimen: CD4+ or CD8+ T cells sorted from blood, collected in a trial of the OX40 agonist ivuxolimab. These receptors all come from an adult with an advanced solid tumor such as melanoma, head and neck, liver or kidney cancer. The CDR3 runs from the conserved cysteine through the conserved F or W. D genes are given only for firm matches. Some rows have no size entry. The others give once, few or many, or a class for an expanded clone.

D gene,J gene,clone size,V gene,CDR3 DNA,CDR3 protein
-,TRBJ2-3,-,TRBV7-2,TGTGCCAGCAGCTTAAGTTTGGCGGGGAACACAGATACGCAGTATTTT,CASSLSLAGNTDTQYF
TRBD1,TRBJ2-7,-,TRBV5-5,TGTGCCAGCAGCTTTGGGACAGGGTCCTACGAGCAGTACTTC,CASSFGTGSYEQYF
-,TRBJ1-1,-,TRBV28,TGTGCCAGCAGTTTACACAGAGACACTGAAGCTTTCTTT,CASSLHRDTEAFF
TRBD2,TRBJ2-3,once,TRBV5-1,TGCGCCAGCAGGCGGGGACTAGCGGGAAACTTGGATACGCAGTATTTT,CASRRGLAGNLDTQYF
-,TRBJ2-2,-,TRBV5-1,TGCGCCAGCAGCTTGAAGGGGCGAACGAACACCGGGGAGCTGTTTTTT,CASSLKGRTNTGELFF
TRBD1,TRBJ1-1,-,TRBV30,TGTGCCTGGAGTACCCATCGACAGGGGTCGCGGACTGAAGCTTTCTTT,CAWSTHRQGSRTEAFF
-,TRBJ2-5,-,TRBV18,TGTGCCAGCTCACCACCCCGGGCCGCTCGGGAGACCCAGTACTTC,CASSPPRAARETQYF
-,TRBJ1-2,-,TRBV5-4,TGTGCCAGCAGACCATCGGGGGCCCCGAACTATGGCTACACCTTC,CASRPSGAPNYGYTF
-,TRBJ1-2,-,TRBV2,TGTGCCAGCAGTGAAGGTTGGAAGGGAGATTCCTTC,CASSEGWKGDSF
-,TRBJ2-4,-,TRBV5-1,TGCGCCAGCAGCTTGGACGGCAAAAACATTCAGTACTTC,CASSLDGKNIQYF
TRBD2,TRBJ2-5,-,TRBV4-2,TGTGCCAGCAGCCAAGATGGGACTAGCGGGCGCCGGCAAGAGACCCAGTACTTC,CASSQDGTSGRRQETQYF
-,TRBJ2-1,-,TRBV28,TGTGCCAGCAGTTTCGGCCCCAATGAGCAGTTCTTC,CASSFGPNEQFF
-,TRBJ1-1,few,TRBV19,TGTGCCAGTAAGGGGTTGAACACTGAAGCTTTCTTT,CASKGLNTEAFF
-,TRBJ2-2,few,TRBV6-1,TGTGCCAGCACTACCGGGACGGAGGTCGCGGAGCTGTTTTTT,CASTTGTEVAELFF
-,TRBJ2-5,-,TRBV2,TGTGCCAGCAGTGGCGGGCGTAGAGAGACCCAGTACTTC,CASSGGRRETQYF
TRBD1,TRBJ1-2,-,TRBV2,TGTGCCAGCAGACTAGAGGACAGGGGCTGGAACACCTTC,CASRLEDRGWNTF
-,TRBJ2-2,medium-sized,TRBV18,TGTGCCAGCTCACCACGGACACTCACCGGGGAGCTGTTTTTT,CASSPRTLTGELFF
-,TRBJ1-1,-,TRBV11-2,TGTGCCAGCAGCTTACGGTCGGGCTTCACAACTGAAGCTTTCTTT,CASSLRSGFTTEAFF
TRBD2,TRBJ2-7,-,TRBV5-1,TGCGCCAGCAGCGTAGCGGGGGGGCCTTACGAGCAGTACTTC,CASSVAGGPYEQYF
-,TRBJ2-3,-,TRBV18,TGTGCCAGCTCACCACCTCGTGGGCGGGGAGACACAGATACGCAGTATTTT,CASSPPRGRGDTDTQYF
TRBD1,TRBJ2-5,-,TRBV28,TGTGCCAGCAGTGTACCGGGACAGGAGCTCCAAGAGACCCAGTACTTC,CASSVPGQELQETQYF
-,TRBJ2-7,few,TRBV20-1,TGCAGTGCTAGAGATGCTTACGAGCAGTACTTC,CSARDAYEQYF
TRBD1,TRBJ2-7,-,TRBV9,TGTGCCAGCAGCTCGTGGGACAGCAGTTTCTCCTACGAGCAGTACTTC,CASSSWDSSFSYEQYF
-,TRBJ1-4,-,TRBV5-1,TGCGCCAGCAGCCTAGGGGTCGCAGATGAAAAACTGTTTTTT,CASSLGVADEKLFF
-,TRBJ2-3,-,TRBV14,TGTGCCAGCAGCCAAGTTTTTCATAGCACAGATACGCAGTATTTT,CASSQVFHSTDTQYF
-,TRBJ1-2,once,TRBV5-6,TGTGCCAGCAGCCAACTAAAAGGGGGCTATGGCTACACCTTC,CASSQLKGGYGYTF
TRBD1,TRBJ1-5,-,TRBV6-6,TGTGCCAGCAGTCTTCCGGACAGGGGGAGCAATCAGCCCCAGCATTTT,CASSLPDRGSNQPQHF